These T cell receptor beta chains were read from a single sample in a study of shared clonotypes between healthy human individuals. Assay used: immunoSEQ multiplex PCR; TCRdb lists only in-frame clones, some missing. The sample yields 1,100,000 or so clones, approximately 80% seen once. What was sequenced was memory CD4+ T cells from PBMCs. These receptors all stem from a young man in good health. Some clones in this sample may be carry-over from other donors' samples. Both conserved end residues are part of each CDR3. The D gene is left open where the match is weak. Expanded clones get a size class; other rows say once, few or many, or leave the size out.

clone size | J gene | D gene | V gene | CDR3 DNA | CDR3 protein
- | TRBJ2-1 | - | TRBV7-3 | TGTGCCAGCAGCTTCGGTGGCCTAACTCCGGCCGATGAGCAGTTCTTC | CASSFGGLTPADEQFF
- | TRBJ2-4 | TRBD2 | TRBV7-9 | TGTGCCAGCAGCTTCTGGGCTAGCGGGGCCAAAAACATTCAGTACTTC | CASSFWASGAKNIQYF
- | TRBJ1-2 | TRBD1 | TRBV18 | TGTGCCAGCTCACCGAGACAGGGCGGGGATGGCTACACCTTC | CASSPRQGGDGYTF
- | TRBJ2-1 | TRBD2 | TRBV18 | TGTGCCAGCCCCCAGGGTAGCGGGAGGCGTGAGCAGTTCTTC | CASPQGSGRREQFF
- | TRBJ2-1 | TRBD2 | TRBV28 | TGTGCCAGCAGTTTTGGGGGAGGGCCTCACAATGAGCAGTTCTTC | CASSFGGGPHNEQFF
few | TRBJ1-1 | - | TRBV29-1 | TGCAGCGTGCTGGGCAGGGGAGGGATTGGCACTGAAGCTTTCTTT | CSVLGRGGIGTEAFF
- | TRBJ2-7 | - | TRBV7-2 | TGTGCCAGCAGCCCACCGGGGGTGGGTCTTGTTTCGCAGTACTTC | CASSPPGVGLVSQYF
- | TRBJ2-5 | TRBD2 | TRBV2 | TGTGCCAGCATGGGGGGAGGGAAGACCCAGTACTTC | CASMGGGKTQYF
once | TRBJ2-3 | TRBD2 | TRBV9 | TGTGCCAGCAGCGTAGGGACTAGCGGATACACAGATACGCAGTATTTT | CASSVGTSGYTDTQYF
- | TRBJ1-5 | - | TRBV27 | TGTGCCAGCAGTTTATCGATAGCGGGTCGGGGCAATCAGCCCCAGCATTTT | CASSLSIAGRGNQPQHF
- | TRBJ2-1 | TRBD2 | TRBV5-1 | TGCGCCAGCAGCCTGGAGGCTAGCGGGAGGCGTGAGCAGTTCTTC | CASSLEASGRREQFF
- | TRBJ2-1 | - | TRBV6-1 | TGTGCCAGCAGTGAGGGTGGGTACAATGAGCAGTTCTTC | CASSEGGYNEQFF
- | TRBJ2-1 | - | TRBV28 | TGTGCCAGCAGTTTATTAGGACGCATTAATGAGCAGTTCTTC | CASSLLGRINEQFF
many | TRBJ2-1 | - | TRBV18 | TGTGCCAGCTCACCAAACAATGAGCAGTTCTTC | CASSPNNEQFF
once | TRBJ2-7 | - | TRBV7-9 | TGTGCCAGCAGCTTAGCAGGGAGTGCGTCCTACGAGCAGTACTTC | CASSLAGSASYEQYF
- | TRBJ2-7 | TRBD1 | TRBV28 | TGTGCCAGCAGTCAAGCCGGGACAGATTACGAGCAGTACTTC | CASSQAGTDYEQYF
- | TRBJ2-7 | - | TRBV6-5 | TGTGCCAGCAGTTACTCGATTGTGGGAACCTACGAGCAGTACTTC | CASSYSIVGTYEQYF
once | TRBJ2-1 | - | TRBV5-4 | TGTGCCAGCAGCTTAACTTCCACAAACAATGAGCAGTTCTTC | CASSLTSTNNEQFF
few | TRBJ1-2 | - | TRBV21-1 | TGTGCCAGCAGCCGACAGGGGGCGTGGGGCTACACCTTC | CASSRQGAWGYTF
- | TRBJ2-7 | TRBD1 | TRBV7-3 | TGTGCCAGCAGCCAGCAGGGGGCATACGAGCAGTACTTC | CASSQQGAYEQYF
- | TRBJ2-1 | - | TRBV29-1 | TGCAGCGTTGGTGGGCTCTCTTCCTGGGATGAGCAGTTCTTC | CSVGGLSSWDEQFF
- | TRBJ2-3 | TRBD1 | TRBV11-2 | TGTGCCAGCAGCTTAGAAGGGACAGGGTATGGAACAGATACGCAGTATTTT | CASSLEGTGYGTDTQYF
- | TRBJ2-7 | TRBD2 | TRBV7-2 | TGTGCCAGCAGCCAGCGGGGAGGGGTTTACGAGCAGTACTTC | CASSQRGGVYEQYF
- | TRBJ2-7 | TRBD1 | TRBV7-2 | TGTGCCAGCAGCTCCCGGACAGGGATCGTCCTAAGCTCCTACGAGCAGTACTTC | CASSSRTGIVLSSYEQYF
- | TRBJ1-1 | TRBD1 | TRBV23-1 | TGCGCCAGCAGTCTAGGCAGGGGGGTTGAAGCTTTCTTT | CASSLGRGVEAFF
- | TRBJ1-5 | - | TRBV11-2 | TGTGCCAGCAGCTTAAGGGATCAGCCCCAGCATTTT | CASSLRDQPQHF
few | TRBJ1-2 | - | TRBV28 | TGTGCCAGCAGCCCTCGAAATGGAGGTTTGGACACCTTC | CASSPRNGGLDTF
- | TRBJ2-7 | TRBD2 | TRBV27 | TGTGCCAGCGCCCCTCGGGGGGTAGCGGGAGGGCGGCGCTACGAGCAGTACTTC | CASAPRGVAGGRRYEQYF
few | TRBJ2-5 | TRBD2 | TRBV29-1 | TGCAGCGTTAGAGGGAGGGAAGAGACCCAGTACTTC | CSVRGREETQYF
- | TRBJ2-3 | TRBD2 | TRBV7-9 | TGTGCCAGCAGCTTCGGGGGGAGCGGGAGTGCAGATACGCAGTATTTT | CASSFGGSGSADTQYF
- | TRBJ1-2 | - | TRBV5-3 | TGTGCCAGCAGCTTTCAGGGTGGCTACACCTTC | CASSFQGGYTF
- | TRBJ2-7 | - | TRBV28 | TGTGCCAGCAGTTACCTACAGGGTTACGAGCAGTACTTC | CASSYLQGYEQYF
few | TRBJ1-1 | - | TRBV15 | TGTGCCACCAGCAGAGATCGACCCACTGAAGCTTTCTTT | CATSRDRPTEAFF
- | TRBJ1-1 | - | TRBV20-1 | TGCAGTGCTACTAGGAGCACTGAAGCTTTCTTT | CSATRSTEAFF
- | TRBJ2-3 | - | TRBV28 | TGTGCCAGCAGTCTTGGACGGCTCGGATCAGATACGCAGTATTTT | CASSLGRLGSDTQYF
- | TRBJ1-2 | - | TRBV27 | TGTGCCAGCAGACCTGCCCCGGGGGCAAACTATGGCTACACCTTC | CASRPAPGANYGYTF
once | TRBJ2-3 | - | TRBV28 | TGTGCCAGCAGTCTCCGGGGCCTTAAGAATACGCAGTATTTT | CASSLRGLKNTQYF
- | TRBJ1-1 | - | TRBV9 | TGTGCCAGCAGTGCCCCCGGGACTAACACTGAAGCTTTCTTT | CASSAPGTNTEAFF
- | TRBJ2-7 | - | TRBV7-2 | TGTGCCAGCAGCTTAGGGGCCCGGGATGGGTCCTACGAGCAGTACTTC | CASSLGARDGSYEQYF
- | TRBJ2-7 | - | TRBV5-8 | TGTGCCAGCAGTACCACGGACAGTACCTACGAGCAGTACTTC | CASSTTDSTYEQYF
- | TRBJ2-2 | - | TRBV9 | TGTGCCAGCAGCTTAGTTAGCGGAGCGAACACCGGGGAGCTGTTTTTT | CASSLVSGANTGELFF
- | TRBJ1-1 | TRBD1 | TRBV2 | TGTGCCAGCAGGTTTTTGACAGGGGGTAGGTCTGAAGCTTTCTTT | CASRFLTGGRSEAFF
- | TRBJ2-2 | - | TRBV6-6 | TGTGCCGGCCGGCCACGTGGCGGGGAGCTGTTTTTT | CAGRPRGGELFF
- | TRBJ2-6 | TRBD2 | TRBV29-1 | TGCAGCGTCGTAATTGCGGGGGGCGTCCCCTCTGGGGCCAACGTCCTGACTTTC | CSVVIAGGVPSGANVLTF
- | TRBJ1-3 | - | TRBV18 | TGTGCCAGCTCACCTTTAGGGAGCTCTGGAAACACCATATATTTT | CASSPLGSSGNTIYF
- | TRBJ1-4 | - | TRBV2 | TGTGCCAGCAGTATCGAAATCGAAAAACTGTTTTTT | CASSIEIEKLFF
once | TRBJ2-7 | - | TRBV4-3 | TGCGCCAGCAGCCAAGAATCAGGGGCCTACGAGCAGTACTTC | CASSQESGAYEQYF
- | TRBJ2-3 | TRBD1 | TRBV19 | TGTGCCAGTAGTATAGGAGGGACAGGGACTCGGGATACGCAGTATTTT | CASSIGGTGTRDTQYF
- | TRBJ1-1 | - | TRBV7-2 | TGTGCCAGCAGCTTAAGTTATCGGCACACTGAAGCTTTCTTT | CASSLSYRHTEAFF
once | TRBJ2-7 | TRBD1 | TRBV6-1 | TGTGCCAGCAGGATCCAGGGGGCGGTATACGAGCAGTACTTC | CASRIQGAVYEQYF
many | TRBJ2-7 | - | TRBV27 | TGTGCCAGCAGTTTAATCCGCGGGAACTCCTACGAGCAGTACTTC | CASSLIRGNSYEQYF
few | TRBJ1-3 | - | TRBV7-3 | TGTGCCAGCAGCTTACTGGGGAACTCTGGAAACACCATATATTTT | CASSLLGNSGNTIYF
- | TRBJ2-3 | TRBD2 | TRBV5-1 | TGCGCCAGCAGCTTGTTAGCGGGATGGGTAAATACGCAGTATTTT | CASSLLAGWVNTQYF
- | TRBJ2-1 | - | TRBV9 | TGTGCCAGCAGCGTAGGGGGATTGAGCTCCTACAATGAGCAGTTCTTC | CASSVGGLSSYNEQFF
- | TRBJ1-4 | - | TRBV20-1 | TGCAGTGCTACCAACAATGAAAAACTGTTTTTT | CSATNNEKLFF
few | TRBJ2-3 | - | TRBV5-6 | TGTGCCAGCACCCCCATGCAGTTCACAGATACGCAGTATTTT | CASTPMQFTDTQYF
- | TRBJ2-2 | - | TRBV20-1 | TGCAGTGCTTCTAAAACCGGGGAGCTGTTTTTT | CSASKTGELFF
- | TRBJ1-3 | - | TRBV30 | TGTGCCTGGAGTCTCGGACCTGGAAACACCATATATTTT | CAWSLGPGNTIYF
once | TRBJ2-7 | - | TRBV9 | TGTGCCAGCAGCGTTGGAGGGGGGCACTACGAGCAGTACTTC | CASSVGGGHYEQYF
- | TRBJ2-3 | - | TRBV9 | TGTGCCAGCAGCGTAGCCCCGTACACAGATACGCAGTATTTT | CASSVAPYTDTQYF